This T cell receptor beta chain was sequenced during a study of cytomegalovirus exposure and HLA in healthy donors. Study-level information: The approximately 120 validation repertoires, a later analysis reported, used the same platform as the 666 first-cohort repertoires.

Points from the study as a whole: The study designated 150 or so TCR beta chains cytomegalovirus-associated.

About this clone itself: The antigen remains undetermined.

Germline V gene lookup returns CDR1 MNHNS and CDR2 SASEGT. V dropped 6 bases and J dropped 5; count of bases not matched to a gene: 7. This CDR3 is built from 14 residues. TCRdb keeps only in-frame clones here, not all; method: immunoSEQ multiplex PCR. Of fewer than 70,000 clones listed, roughly 96% are singletons. The chain uses TRBV6-1 and TRBJ2-5; TRBD2 matches at 9 bases. Input material: PBMCs. The source of this sequence is a man in his late teens or twenties in good health and CMV-seronegative. The DNA for the CDR3 is TGTGCCAGCAGCCAGGGACTAGCAGGGGAGACCCAGTACTTC. Translated: CASSQGLAGETQYF.